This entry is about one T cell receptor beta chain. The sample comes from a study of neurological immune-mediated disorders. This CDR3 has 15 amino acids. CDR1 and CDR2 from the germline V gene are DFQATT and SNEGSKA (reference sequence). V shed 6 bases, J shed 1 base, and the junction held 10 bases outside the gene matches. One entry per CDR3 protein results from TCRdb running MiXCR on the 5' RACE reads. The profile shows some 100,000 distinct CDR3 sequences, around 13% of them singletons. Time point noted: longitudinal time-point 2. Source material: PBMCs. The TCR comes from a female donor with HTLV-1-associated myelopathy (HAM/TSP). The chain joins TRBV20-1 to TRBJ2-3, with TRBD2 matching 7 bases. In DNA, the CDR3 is TGCAGTGCCGAGAAACGGGGGGAGGGCACAGATACGCAGTATTTT. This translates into CSAEKRGEGTDTQYF.